This T cell receptor beta chain stems from a study of T-cell memory formation after mild COVID-19. Study overall: In these data, TCR clusters were largely donor specific.

TCRdb independently ran MiXCR on the 5' RACE reads; one entry per CDR3 protein. The data show about 470,000 distinct CDR3 sequences, with nearly 25% seen just once and around 12% held by the top ten. Whole-study results and caveats: Whether second-wave clones peaking at day 37 were SARS-CoV-2 specific went unconfirmed. Later expanders leaned CD4+, whereas day 15 to 85 contracting clones were balanced CD4/CD8. Researchers found some responding clones in pre-infection memory, a sign that cross-reactive memory joined.

J lost 0 bases, V lost 4 bases, and 3 bases had no gene match. The CDR3 contains 16 residues. Per germline, CDR1 MNHEY and CDR2 SMNVEV (reference sequence). Regarding this clonotype: Its antigen is unknown.

The TCR comes from an adult woman who had mild COVID-19 (a few samples of this study predate the infection). Cell type and time point are not known. The specimen was PBMCs or a T cell subset sorted from them (not recorded which). The V call is TRBV27, the J call TRBJ2-5, with 12 bases that match TRBD2. The CDR3, as DNA: TGTGCCAGCAGTTCCAGGACTAGCGGGGACCAAGAGACCCAGTACTTC. Protein: CASSSRTSGDQETQYF.